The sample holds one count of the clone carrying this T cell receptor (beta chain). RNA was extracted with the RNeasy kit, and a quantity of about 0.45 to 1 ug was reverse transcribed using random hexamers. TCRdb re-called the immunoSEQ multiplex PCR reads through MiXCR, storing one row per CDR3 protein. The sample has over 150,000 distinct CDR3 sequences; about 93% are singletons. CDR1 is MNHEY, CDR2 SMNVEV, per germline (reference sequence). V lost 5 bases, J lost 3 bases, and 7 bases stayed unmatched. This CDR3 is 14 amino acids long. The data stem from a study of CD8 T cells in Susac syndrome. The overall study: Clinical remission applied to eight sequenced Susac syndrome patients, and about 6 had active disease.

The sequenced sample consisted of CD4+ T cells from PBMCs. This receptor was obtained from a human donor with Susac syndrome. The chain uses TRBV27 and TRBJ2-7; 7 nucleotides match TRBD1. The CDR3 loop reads CASSTGQRLYEQYF. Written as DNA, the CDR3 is TGTGCCAGCAGTACGGGACAGCGCCTCTACGAGCAGTACTTC.